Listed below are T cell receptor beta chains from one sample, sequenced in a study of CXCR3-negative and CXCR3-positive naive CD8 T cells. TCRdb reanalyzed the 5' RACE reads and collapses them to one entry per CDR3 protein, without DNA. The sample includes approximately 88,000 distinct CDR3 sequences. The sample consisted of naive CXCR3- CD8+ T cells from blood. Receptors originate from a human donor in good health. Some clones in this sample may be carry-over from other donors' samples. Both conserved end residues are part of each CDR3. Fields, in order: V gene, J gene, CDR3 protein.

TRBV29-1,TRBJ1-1,CSVHFYTTEAFF
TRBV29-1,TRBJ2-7,CSAAIVQTTYEQYF
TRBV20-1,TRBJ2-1,CSATPLRSGSHNEQFF
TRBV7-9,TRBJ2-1,CASSLVGTSIYNEQFF
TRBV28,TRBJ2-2,CASVPGIVFFGDTGELFF
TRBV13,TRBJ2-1,CASSLGRDTVGEQFF
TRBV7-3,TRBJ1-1,CASSLQGVNTEAFF
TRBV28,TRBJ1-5,CASSLGEFGNQPQHF
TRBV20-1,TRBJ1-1,CSARDGGQGLTMNTEAFF
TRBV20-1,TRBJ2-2,CSARDLVSSTGELFF
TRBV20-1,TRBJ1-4,CSARVNRAKLFF
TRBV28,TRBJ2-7,CASRYEAGGAYEQYF
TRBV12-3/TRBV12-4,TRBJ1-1,CASSFIFRGNTEASF
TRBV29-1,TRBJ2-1,CSVASGGGNEQFF
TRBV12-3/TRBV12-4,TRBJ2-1,CASSFLVGSSYNEQFF
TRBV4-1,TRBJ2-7,CASRGSNEQYF
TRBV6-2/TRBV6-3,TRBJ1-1,CASVPGDIMNTEAFF
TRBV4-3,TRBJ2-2,CASSQDGAGTAGELFF
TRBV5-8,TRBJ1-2,CAQYRGTYGYTF
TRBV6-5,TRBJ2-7,CASSPTPLHEQYF
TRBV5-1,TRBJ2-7,CASRRGSSYEQYF
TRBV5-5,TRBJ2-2,CASSLWGPGTGELFF
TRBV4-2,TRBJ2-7,CASSPPGQPYEQYF
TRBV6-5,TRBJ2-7,CASSPMITSGSYEQYF
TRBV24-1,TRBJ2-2,CATGFRGYTGELFF
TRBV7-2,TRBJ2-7,CASSEGLAYEQYF
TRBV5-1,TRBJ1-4,CASHLEGGGEKLFF
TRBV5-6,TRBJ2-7,CASSQGTHEQYF
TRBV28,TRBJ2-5,CASGEKRYQETQYF
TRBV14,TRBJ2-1,CASSQSSGGNNEQFF
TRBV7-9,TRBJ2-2,CASSSSTGELFF
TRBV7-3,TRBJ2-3,CASSLGPFEGSTDTQYF
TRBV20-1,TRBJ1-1,CSAHTGMNTEAFF
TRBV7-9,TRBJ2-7,CASSFRDHPYEQYF
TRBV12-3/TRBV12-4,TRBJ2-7,CASSSGQSYEQYF
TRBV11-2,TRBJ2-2,CASSPPGELFF
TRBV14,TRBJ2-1,CASSPNRVNEQFF
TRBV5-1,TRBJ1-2,CASSFLQGAQIYGYTF
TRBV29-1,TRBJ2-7,CSVVTGTGVSYEQYF
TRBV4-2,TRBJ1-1,CASSPIREMNTEAFF